This passage covers 30 T cell receptor beta chains from one sample sequenced in a study of T-cell memory formation after mild COVID-19. TCRdb re-analysed the 5' RACE reads in MiXCR, keeping a single row per CDR3 protein. Here the sample spans 140,000 or so distinct CDR3 sequences, less than 20% being singletons. The sample comprised PBMCs or a T cell subset sorted from them (not recorded which). These receptors were obtained from an adult woman who had mild COVID-19 (a few samples of this study predate the infection). Cell type and time point are not known.

This clonotype was detected a few times. The rearrangement links TRBV27 to TRBJ2-1, with a possible D match to TRBD2 (5 bases). The CDR3 is 15 residues long. V was shortened by 2 bases and J by 7 bases, with 15 bases between the two germline ends. CDR1 is MNHEY and CDR2 is SMNVEV in the germline V gene (reference sequence). The CDR3 DNA sequence: TGTGCCAGCAGTTTACTCCCAAGGACTGGGAATGAGCAGTTCTTC. This codes for CASSLLPRTGNEQFF.

This clonotype was observed at least ten times. The rearrangement uses TRBV20-1 and TRBJ2-3; TRBD2 matches 8 bases. The V gene end was trimmed by 1 base and the J gene end by 3 bases; junction bases not matched to a gene: 12. This CDR3 has 17 amino acids. CDR1 is DFQATT, CDR2 SNEGSKA, per germline (reference sequence). The CDR3 DNA is TGCAGTGCTAGAGGTCCGGCGGGGGGCCGAGGGACAGATACGCAGTATTTT. It specifies CSARGPAGGRGTDTQYF.

The J gene is TRBJ2-5, the V gene TRBV7-6; 8 bases map to TRBD1. CDR1 is SGHVS and CDR2 is FNYEAQ in the germline V gene. V lost 5 bases, J lost 4 bases, and 6 bases stayed unmatched. The CDR3 runs 14 residues. CDR3 sequence reads: CASSPTGGRETQYF. In DNA, the CDR3 is TGTGCCAGCAGCCCTACAGGGGGTCGAGAGACCCAGTACTTC.

There are a few counts of this clonotype. The genes are TRBV25-1 and TRBJ2-5, with D unresolved. Germline V gives CDR1 MGHDK, CDR2 SYGVNS. The CDR3 contains 11 residues. The V end was cut by 2 bases, the J end by 5 bases, with 3 bases between. CDR3 nucleotide sequence: TGTGCCAGCAGTGAAGACGAGACCCAGTACTTC. Translated, it gives CASSEDETQYF.

The chain uses TRBV27 and TRBJ2-3; D unclear. CDR1 MNHEY and CDR2 SMNVEV come from the germline V gene (reference sequence). Trimming cost V 3 bases and J 0 bases, with 7 bases left between them. This CDR3 is built from 14 residues. The CDR3, as DNA: TGTGCCAGCAGTTTCGAGTTGAGCACAGATACGCAGTATTTT. It codes for CASSFELSTDTQYF.

J is TRBJ1-5 and V is TRBV15, with D possibly being TRBD1 (5 bases). Germline CDR1 is LNHNV and CDR2 is YYDKDF (reference sequence). CDR3 length equals 14 residues. Trimming pared 0 bases from V and 7 bases from J, leaving 10 bases between. The CDR3 DNA sequence: TGTGCCACCAGCAGAGATTTAGGGGAGCAGCCCCAGCATTTT. Its translation: CATSRDLGEQPQHF.

This chain joins TRBV20-1 and TRBJ2-1; either TRBD1 or TRBD2 may supply D (5 bases each). V was trimmed by 5 bases and J by 10 bases, leaving 9 bases between them. Germline V gene lookup returns CDR1 DFQATT and CDR2 SNEGSKA (reference sequence). The CDR3 spans 10 residues. The CDR3 protein is CSAEGPEQFF. For the CDR3, the DNA is TGCAGTGCTGAGGGACCAGAGCAGTTCTTC.

This clonotype was detected ten times or more. V usage is TRBV20-1 and J usage is TRBJ2-7, with 9 bases lining up with TRBD1. The CDR3 has 12 residues. The V gene's germline CDR1 is DFQATT and CDR2 SNEGSKA (reference sequence). With 4 bases clipped from V and 4 bases from J, the junction kept 2 bases outside the gene matches. CDR3 DNA: TGCAGTGCTAACGACAGGGGGTACGAGCAGTACTTC. It translates to CSANDRGYEQYF.

The chain is built from TRBV27 and TRBJ2-7, with 7 positions matching TRBD2. This CDR3 spans 17 amino acids. Germline CDR1 MNHEY, CDR2 SMNVEV (reference sequence). The junction had 11 bases not matched to a gene; V was cut back by 1 base and J by 2 bases. Written as DNA, the CDR3 is TGTGCCAGCAGTTTATATAGGGGTGGCGGGGGTACCTACGAGCAGTACTTC. This encodes CASSLYRGGGGTYEQYF.

V is TRBV27 and J is TRBJ2-2, with D possibly matching TRBD1 (5 bases). Trimming took off 6 bases at V and 1 base at J, with 12 bases between the two ends. This CDR3 is built from 15 residues. The germline CDR1 and CDR2 sequences are MNHEY and SMNVEV (reference sequence). As DNA, the CDR3 is TGTGCCAGCAGGAATAGGGGAATGAACACCGGGGAGCTGTTTTTT. Translating it yields CASRNRGMNTGELFF.

This clonotype was seen a few times. The rearrangement links TRBV7-2 to TRBJ2-7, with D possibly being TRBD1 or TRBD2 (5 bases each). CDR3 length: 14 amino acids. V lost 4 bases and J lost 6, with 16 bases in between. In germline, CDR1 is SGHTA, CDR2 FQGNSA. As DNA, the CDR3 is TGTGCCAGCAGCTCAGCTACCTCAGGGACCGAGCAGTACTTC. Protein sequence: CASSSATSGTEQYF.

This clonotype was seen at least ten times. The rearrangement uses TRBV20-1 and TRBJ2-7, with 10 positions matching TRBD1. The V and J ends lost 6 bases and 3 bases, in that order; junction bases with no gene match: 17. The CDR3 length is 17 residues. Germline loops: CDR1 DFQATT, CDR2 SNEGSKA (reference sequence). For the CDR3, the DNA is TGCAGTGCCCCACCGGGACAGGGGAAAAGGGCCCACTACGAGCAGTACTTC. This gives the protein CSAPPGQGKRAHYEQYF.

The chain combines TRBV14 with TRBJ2-1, with 8 bases identical to TRBD1. Trimming at V came to 4 bases and at J to 14 bases, leaving 10 bases not matched to a gene. CDR3 length: 13 residues. Germline V CDR1 and CDR2: SGHDN, FVKESK. This chain's CDR3 is CASSPVEQGVEFF. The DNA for the CDR3 is TGTGCCAGCAGCCCAGTAGAACAGGGGGTTGAGTTCTTC.

This clonotype turned up a few times. The chain employs TRBV7-2 and TRBJ1-5; D may be TRBD1 (5 bases). Germline V gene sequence: CDR1 SGHTA, CDR2 FQGNSA. Between the trimmed V and J ends, which lost 3 bases and 7 bases, there was a span of 10 bases. CDR3 length equals 13 residues. CDR3 loop: CASSFSGGQPQHF. As DNA, the CDR3 is TGTGCCAGCAGCTTTTCGGGGGGACAGCCCCAGCATTTT.

The chain combines TRBV7-9 with TRBJ2-3; D is undetermined. Deletions cut 6 bases from V and 6 bases from J, with 13 bases between. Germline V gene data show CDR1 as SEHNR and CDR2 as FQNEAQ (reference sequence). CDR3 length: 13 amino acids. Here the CDR3 reads CASSLYTPDTQYF. Here the CDR3 DNA reads TGTGCCAGCAGTCTATACACCCCCGATACGCAGTATTTT.

The chain couples TRBV7-2 to TRBJ2-7; 7 bases agree with TRBD2. This CDR3 has 14 residues. Per the germline V gene, CDR1 is SGHTA and CDR2 is FQGNSA. The junction had 6 bases not matched to a gene; V was cut back by 3 bases and J by 4 bases. The CDR3 loop reads CASSLVAGSYEQYF. The CDR3 bases are TGTGCCAGCAGCTTGGTAGCGGGTAGTTACGAGCAGTACTTC.

This chain uses TRBV10-3 with TRBJ1-2; possibly TRBD1 for D (5 bases). The CDR3 has 12 amino acids. The V gene lost 6 bases and the J gene lost 7 bases, with 12 bases spanning the gap. Germline CDR1 reads ENHRY; CDR2 reads SYGVKD. CDR3 sequence reads: CAISNGGGGYTF. Written as DNA, the CDR3 is TGTGCCATCAGCAACGGGGGGGGTGGCTACACCTTC.

There are a few counts of this clonotype. The chain has TRBV24-1 and TRBJ2-2; D gene uncertain. In germline, CDR1 is KGHDR, CDR2 SFDVKD. This CDR3 region has 16 residues. V was pared by 6 bases and J by 1 base, with 14 bases between. CDR3 DNA sequence: TGTGCCACCAGTCCCATCATGGGGAAGAACACCGGGGAGCTGTTTTTT. It encodes CATSPIMGKNTGELFF.

The chain has TRBV24-1 and TRBJ2-1; TRBD2 aligns across 8 bases. The CDR3 covers 15 residues. V was pared by 5 bases and J by 7 bases, with 9 bases of the junction left unmatched. CDR1 is KGHDR, CDR2 SFDVKD, per germline. CDR3 coding DNA: TGTGCCACCAGTGTTCATAGCGGGAACGGGAATGAGCAGTTCTTC. It is translated as CATSVHSGNGNEQFF.

A few counts support this clonotype. The rearrangement uses TRBV5-5 and TRBJ1-2; a weak D match, TRBD1 (5 bases). The germline V and J ends were trimmed by 4 bases and 7 bases, with 20 bases remaining between them. Per the germline V gene, CDR1 is SGHKS and CDR2 is YYEKEE (reference sequence). The CDR3 consists of 15 residues. CDR3 loop: CASSGPGPRDIGYTF. CDR3 DNA sequence: TGTGCCAGCAGCGGACCGGGTCCCAGGGATATTGGCTACACCTTC.

This clonotype was seen a single time. A read error may produce the germline difference seen at one junction end. V and J are TRBV7-6 and TRBJ2-2; 8 positions match TRBD1. CDR1 and CDR2 from the germline V gene are SGHVS and FNYEAQ. This CDR3 has 17 residues. The CDR3 DNA sequence: TGTGCCAACAGCGGCCGACCAGGGGGCGTTGGCACCGGGGAGCTGTTTTTT. Translated: CANSGRPGGVGTGELFF.

The CDR3 region is CASSWYGQGHRGEQFF. CDR3 DNA: TGTGCCAGCAGTTGGTATGGACAGGGGCACCGGGGTGAGCAGTTCTTC. V gene TRBV6-2 or TRBV6-3 combines with J gene TRBJ2-1; 9 bases align to TRBD1. CDR1 and CDR2 from the germline V gene are MNHEY and SVGEGT. The CDR3 is 16 residues long. Trimming removed 4 bases from V and 9 bases from J; junction bases left unmatched: 13.

The chain couples TRBV5-1 to TRBJ2-4; maybe TRBD2 (5 bases). Trimming cost V 3 bases and J 0 bases, with 13 bases left between them. This CDR3 comprises 16 residues. Germline V lookup: CDR1 SGHRS, CDR2 YFSETQ. The CDR3 is CASSYAGPAAKNIQYF. CDR3 bases: TGCGCCAGCAGCTACGCGGGTCCGGCAGCCAAAAACATTCAGTACTTC.

This clonotype has only a few counts. V is TRBV6-5 and J is TRBJ2-7; TRBD1 might be the D (6 bases). The V end lost 6 bases, the J end lost 0 bases, and 12 bases lay between the germline ends. Germline V gene sequence: CDR1 MNHEY, CDR2 SVGAGI. This CDR3 is 14 amino acids long. DNA of the CDR3: TGTGCCAGCAGAGACAGGCGCTTCTCCTACGAGCAGTACTTC. Translated, it gives CASRDRRFSYEQYF.

This chain connects TRBV7-2 to TRBJ2-1; TRBD1 is a possible D gene (5 bases). This CDR3 region has 12 residues. V was clipped by 8 bases and J by 7 bases, with 12 bases between them. In germline, CDR1 is SGHTA, CDR2 FQGNSA. CDR3 DNA: TGTGCCAGCGGAGCACGGACAAATGAGCAGTTCTTC. Its protein product is CASGARTNEQFF.

The gene calls are TRBV7-9 and TRBJ1-2; D is possibly TRBD1 (5 bases). There are 13 residues in the CDR3. V lost 5 bases to trimming and J lost 8 bases, with 15 bases between them. Germline lookup yields CDR1 SEHNR and CDR2 FQNEAQ (reference sequence). The CDR3 coding sequence is TGTGCCAGCAGCCCAGACAGTTATGGAGGCTACACCTTC. As protein: CASSPDSYGGYTF.

The gene calls are TRBV2 and TRBJ1-1, with 9 bases that match TRBD1. CDR1 SNHLY and CDR2 FYNNEI come from the germline V gene. Trimming took 6 bases from V and 4 from J; bases not matched to a gene: 15. The CDR3 extends over 17 amino acids. CDR3 in amino acids: CASSTGQGFVKSTEAFF. The CDR3 region has the DNA TGTGCCAGCAGCACTGGACAGGGGTTCGTTAAGAGCACTGAAGCTTTCTTT.

This clonotype was detected ten times or more. V usage is TRBV5-1 and J usage is TRBJ2-1; 12 bases agree with TRBD2. The CDR3 covers 16 residues. The germline V gene has CDR1 SGHRS and CDR2 YFSETQ. The V and J ends lost 4 bases and 4 bases, in that order; junction bases with no gene match: 6. The CDR3 DNA reads TGCGCCAGCAGCCCCCCCGGGACTAGCGGGTACAATGAGCAGTTCTTC. Amino acid sequence: CASSPPGTSGYNEQFF.

V is TRBV7-2 and J is TRBJ1-1, with D perhaps TRBD1 (5 bases). In germline, CDR1 is SGHTA, CDR2 FQGNSA. This CDR3 is built from 15 residues. Trimming cost V 6 bases and J 1 base, with 15 bases left between them. The CDR3 DNA reads TGTGCCAGCAGGACGGGACGCCATCCGAACACTGAAGCTTTCTTT. Translating gives CASRTGRHPNTEAFF. Variable domain in full (rest from reference TRBV7-2 and TRBJ1-1): GAGVSQSPSNKVTEKGKDVELRCDPISGHTALYWYRQSLGQGLEFLIYFQGNSAPDKSGLPSDRFSAERTGGSVSTLTIQRTQQEDSAVYLCASRTGRHPNTEAFFGQGTRLTVV.

This clonotype occurred a few times. The chain recombines TRBV12-3 or TRBV12-4 with TRBJ2-3, with 7 bases aligning to TRBD2. Germline trimming cut 7 bases from V and 3 bases from J; bases unmatched to any gene: 10. The length of the CDR3 is 15 residues. CDR3 sequence: CASTMEGGRTDTQYF. In DNA form, the CDR3 reads TGTGCCAGCACCATGGAGGGCGGGAGAACAGATACGCAGTATTTT.